This T cell receptor beta chain originates from a study of regulatory T cells in long-lasting Graves disease. Across the whole study: Antithyroid drugs had been taken under 3 months by newly diagnosed Graves' patients.

Study-wide findings and caveats: For persistent Graves' patients, TCR diversity was lower than for newly diagnosed ones. Samples came from peripheral blood alone, without thyroid tissue.

Time point defined: newly diagnosed GD, antithyroid drugs for less than 3 months. The authors made the TCR library using RNA they extracted from PBMCs. The J segment lost 5 bases and the V segment lost 8 bases, leaving 5 bases of the junction unmatched. Per germline, CDR1 MDHEN and CDR2 SYDVKM. The CDR3 sequence is 14 residues long. Construction of TCR beta libraries relied on iRepertoire HTBI primers and on Arm-PCR targeting CDR3 regions. How the authors handled the data: Detected in the samples were over 60 TRBV and around 15 TRBJ segments. TCRdb reprocessed the multiplex PCR reads via MiXCR and lists one record per CDR3 protein. The V and J calls and clone size are TCRdb's, not the authors'. The repertoire holds under 300,000 distinct CDR3 sequences, with roughly a fifth as singletons. This clonotype has a count of ten or more. Antigen: not known.

The chain recombines TRBV28 with TRBJ2-2, with 10 bases fitting TRBD1. The source was peripheral blood mononuclear cells (PBMCs), collected at new diagnosis, from a patient treated with antithyroid drugs. The clonotype originates from a female donor with Graves disease. CDR3 in DNA: TGTGCCAGCCAGGGACAGGGGAGAACCGGGGAGCTGTTTTTT. It codes for CASQGQGRTGELFF.